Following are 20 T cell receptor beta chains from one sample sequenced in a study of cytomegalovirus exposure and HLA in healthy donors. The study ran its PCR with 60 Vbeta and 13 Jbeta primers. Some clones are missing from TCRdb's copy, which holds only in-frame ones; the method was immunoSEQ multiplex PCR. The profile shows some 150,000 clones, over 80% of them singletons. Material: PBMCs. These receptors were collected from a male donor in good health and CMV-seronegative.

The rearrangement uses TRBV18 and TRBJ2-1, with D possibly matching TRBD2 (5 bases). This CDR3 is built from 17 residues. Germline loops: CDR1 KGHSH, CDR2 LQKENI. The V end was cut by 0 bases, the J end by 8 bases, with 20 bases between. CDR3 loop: CASSPPDVLASFDEQFF. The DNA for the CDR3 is TGTGCCAGCTCACCACCGGACGTTCTGGCTAGCTTCGATGAGCAGTTCTTC.

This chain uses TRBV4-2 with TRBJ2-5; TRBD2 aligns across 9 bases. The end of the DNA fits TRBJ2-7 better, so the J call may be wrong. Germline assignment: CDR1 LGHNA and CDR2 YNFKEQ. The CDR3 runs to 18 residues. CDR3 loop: CASSQDGLMTSGYYEQYF. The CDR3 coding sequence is TGTGCCAGCAGCCAAGATGGGCTAATGACTAGCGGTTACTACGAGCAGTACTTC.

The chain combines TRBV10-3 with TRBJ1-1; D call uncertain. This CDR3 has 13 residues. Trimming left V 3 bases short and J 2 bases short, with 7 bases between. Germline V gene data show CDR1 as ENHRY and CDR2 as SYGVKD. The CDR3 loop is CAISDTVNTEAFF. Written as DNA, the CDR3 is TGTGCCATCAGTGATACAGTAAACACTGAAGCTTTCTTT.

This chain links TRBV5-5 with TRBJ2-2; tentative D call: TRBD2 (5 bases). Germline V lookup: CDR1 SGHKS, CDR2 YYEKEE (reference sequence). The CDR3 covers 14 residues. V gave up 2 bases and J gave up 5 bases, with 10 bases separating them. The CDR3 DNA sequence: TGTGCCAGCAGCTTAGCGGAAACTACCGGGGAGCTGTTTTTT. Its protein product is CASSLAETTGELFF.

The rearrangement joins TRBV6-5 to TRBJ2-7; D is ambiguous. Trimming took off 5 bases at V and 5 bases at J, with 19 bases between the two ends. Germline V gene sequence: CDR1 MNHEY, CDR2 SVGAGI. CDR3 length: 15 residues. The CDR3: CASSNPPGQRDEQYF. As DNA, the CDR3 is TGTGCCAGCAGTAACCCACCGGGTCAACGGGACGAGCAGTACTTC.

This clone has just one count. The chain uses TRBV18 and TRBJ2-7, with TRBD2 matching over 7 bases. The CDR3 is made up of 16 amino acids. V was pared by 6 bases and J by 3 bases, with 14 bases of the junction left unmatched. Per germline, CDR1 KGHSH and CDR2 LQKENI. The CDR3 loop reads CASSQRQTRGGYEQYF. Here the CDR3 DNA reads TGTGCCAGCTCCCAAAGACAGACGCGCGGGGGCTACGAGCAGTACTTC.

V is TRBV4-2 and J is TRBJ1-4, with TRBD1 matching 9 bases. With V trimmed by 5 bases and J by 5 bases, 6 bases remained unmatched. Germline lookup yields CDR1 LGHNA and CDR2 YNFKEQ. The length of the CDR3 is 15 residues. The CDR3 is CASSTRTGVNEKLFF. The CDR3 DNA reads TGTGCCAGCAGCACCCGGACAGGGGTAAATGAAAAACTGTTTTTT.

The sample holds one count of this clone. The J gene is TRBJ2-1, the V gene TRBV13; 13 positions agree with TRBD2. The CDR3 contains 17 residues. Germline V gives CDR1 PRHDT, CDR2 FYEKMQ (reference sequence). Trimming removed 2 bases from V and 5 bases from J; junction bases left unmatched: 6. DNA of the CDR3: TGTGCCAGCAGCTTACGCCCCGGGACTAGCGGGAACAATGAGCAGTTCTTC. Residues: CASSLRPGTSGNNEQFF. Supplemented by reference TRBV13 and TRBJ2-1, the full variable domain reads AAGVIQSPRHLIKEKRETATLKCYPIPRHDTVYWYQQGPGQDPQFLISFYEKMQSDKGSIPDRFSAQQFSDYHSELNMSSLELGDSALYFCASSLRPGTSGNNEQFFGPGTRLTVL.

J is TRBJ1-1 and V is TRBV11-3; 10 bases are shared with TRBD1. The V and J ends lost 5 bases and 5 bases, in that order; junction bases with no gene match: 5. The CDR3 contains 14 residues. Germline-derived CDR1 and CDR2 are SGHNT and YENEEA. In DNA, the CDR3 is TGTGCCAGCAGCCCGACAGGGGGCAATACTGAAGCTTTCTTT. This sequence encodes CASSPTGGNTEAFF.

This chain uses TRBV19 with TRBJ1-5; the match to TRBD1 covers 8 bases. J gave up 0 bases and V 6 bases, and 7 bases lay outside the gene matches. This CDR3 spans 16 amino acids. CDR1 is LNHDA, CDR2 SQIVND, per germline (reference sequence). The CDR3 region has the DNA TGTGCCAGTAGCGGACAGGGCGGGTATAGCAATCAGCCCCAGCATTTT. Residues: CASSGQGGYSNQPQHF.

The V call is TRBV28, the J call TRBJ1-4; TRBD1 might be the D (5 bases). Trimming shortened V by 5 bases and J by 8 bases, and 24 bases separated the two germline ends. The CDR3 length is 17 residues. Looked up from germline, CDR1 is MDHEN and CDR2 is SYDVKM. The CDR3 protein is CASSPPLPRAIREKLFF. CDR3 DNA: TGTGCCAGCAGTCCCCCCCTCCCCAGGGCAATACGGGAAAAACTGTTTTTT.

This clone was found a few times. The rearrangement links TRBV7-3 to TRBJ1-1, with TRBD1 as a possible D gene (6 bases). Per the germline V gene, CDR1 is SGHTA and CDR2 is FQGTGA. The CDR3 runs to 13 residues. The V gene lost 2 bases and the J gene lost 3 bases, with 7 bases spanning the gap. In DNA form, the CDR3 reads TGTGCCAGCAGCTTACACAGGGACACTGAAGCTTTCTTT. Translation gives CASSLHRDTEAFF. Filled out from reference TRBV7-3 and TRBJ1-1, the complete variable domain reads GAGVSQTPSNKVTEKGKYVELRCDPISGHTALYWYRQSLGQGPEFLIYFQGTGAADDSGLPNDRFFAVRPEGSVSTLKIQRTERGDSAVYLCASSLHRDTEAFFGQGTRLTVV.

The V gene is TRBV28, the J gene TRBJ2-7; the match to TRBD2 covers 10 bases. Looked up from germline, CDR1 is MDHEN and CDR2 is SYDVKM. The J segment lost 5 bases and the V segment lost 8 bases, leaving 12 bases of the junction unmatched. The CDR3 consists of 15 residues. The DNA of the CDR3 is TGTGCCAGCCTCCCGATCGGACTAGCGGCCAACGAGCAGTACTTC. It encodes CASLPIGLAANEQYF.

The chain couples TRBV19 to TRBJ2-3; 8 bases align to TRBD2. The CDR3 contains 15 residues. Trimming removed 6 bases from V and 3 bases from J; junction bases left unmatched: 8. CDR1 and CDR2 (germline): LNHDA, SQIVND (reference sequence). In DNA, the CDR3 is TGTGCCAGTAGCCGGGCGGGGGGTAGGACAGATACGCAGTATTTT. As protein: CASSRAGGRTDTQYF.

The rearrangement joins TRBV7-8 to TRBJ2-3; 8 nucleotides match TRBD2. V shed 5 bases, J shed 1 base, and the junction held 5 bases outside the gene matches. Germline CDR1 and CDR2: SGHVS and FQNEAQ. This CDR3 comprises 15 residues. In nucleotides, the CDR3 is TGTGCCAGCAGCCCAAGCGGGAGCGGCACAGATACGCAGTATTTT. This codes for CASSPSGSGTDTQYF.

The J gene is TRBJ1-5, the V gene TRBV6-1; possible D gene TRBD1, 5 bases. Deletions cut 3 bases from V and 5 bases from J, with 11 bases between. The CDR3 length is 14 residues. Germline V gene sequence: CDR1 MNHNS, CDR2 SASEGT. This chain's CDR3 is CASSEGRDDQPQHF. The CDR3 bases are TGTGCCAGCAGTGAGGGCAGGGATGATCAGCCCCAGCATTTT.

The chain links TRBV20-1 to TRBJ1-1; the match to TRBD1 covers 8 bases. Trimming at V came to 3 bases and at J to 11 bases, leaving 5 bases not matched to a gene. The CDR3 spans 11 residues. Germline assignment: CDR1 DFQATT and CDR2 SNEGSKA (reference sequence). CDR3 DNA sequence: TGCAGTGCTAGCCCCAGGGGGCATGCTTTCTTT. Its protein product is CSASPRGHAFF.

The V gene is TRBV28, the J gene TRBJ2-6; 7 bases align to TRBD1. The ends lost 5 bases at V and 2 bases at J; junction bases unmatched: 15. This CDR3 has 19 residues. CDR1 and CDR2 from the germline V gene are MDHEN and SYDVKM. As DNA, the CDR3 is TGTGCCAGCAGTCACCGGGACAGCAGTTTTATAGCTGGGGCCAACGTCCTGACTTTC. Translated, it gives CASSHRDSSFIAGANVLTF.

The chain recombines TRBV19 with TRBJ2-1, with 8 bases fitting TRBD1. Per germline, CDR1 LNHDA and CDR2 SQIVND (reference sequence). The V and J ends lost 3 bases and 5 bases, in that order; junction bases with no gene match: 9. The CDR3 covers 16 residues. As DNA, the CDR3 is TGTGCCAGTAGTATTCGTTACAGGGGGGTCCACAATGAGCAGTTCTTC. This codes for CASSIRYRGVHNEQFF.

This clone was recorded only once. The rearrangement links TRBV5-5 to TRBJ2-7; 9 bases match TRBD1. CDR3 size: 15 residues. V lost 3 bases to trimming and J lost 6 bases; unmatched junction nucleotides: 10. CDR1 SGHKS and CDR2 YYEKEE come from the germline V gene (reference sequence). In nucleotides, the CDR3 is TGTGCCAGCAGCTCAGGCCGGGACAGGGAACTCGAGCAGTACTTC. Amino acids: CASSSGRDRELEQYF.